The 21 T cell receptor beta chains in this list originate from one sample, sequenced in a study of blood T cell repertoires in COVID-19. Data came from immunoSEQ multiplex PCR; TCRdb stores just in-frame clones and leaves some out. This table holds around 180,000 clones, 88% found once. Sequenced input: peripheral blood. The receptors here all came from a man in his sixties with acute or convalescent COVID-19.

The chain is built from TRBV11-3 and TRBJ2-3; D remains ambiguous. The germline CDR1 and CDR2 sequences are SGHNT and YENEEA. V dropped 1 base and J dropped 0 bases, with 14 bases sitting between them. The CDR3 has 17 amino acids. The CDR3 loop reads CASSLGAGGSSTDTQYF. The CDR3 region has the DNA TGTGCCAGCAGCTTAGGAGCAGGTGGATCTAGCACAGATACGCAGTATTTT.

The chain recombines TRBV30 with TRBJ1-3; D call uncertain. The CDR3 covers 13 residues. With 3 bases removed from V and 4 bases from J, the gap between germline ends came to 10 bases. Looked up from germline, CDR1 is GTSNPN and CDR2 is SVGIG (reference sequence). The chain's CDR3 is CAWSPSGGNTIYF. Written as DNA, the CDR3 is TGTGCCTGGAGCCCGTCTGGCGGAAACACCATATATTTT.

The V call is TRBV24-1, the J call TRBJ1-2, with D tentatively TRBD1 (6 bases). V lost 5 bases, J lost 4 bases, and 19 bases lay in between. The germline V gene encodes CDR1 KGHDR and CDR2 SFDVKD. The CDR3 runs 16 residues. The CDR3 protein is CATSGAGDNRGYGYTF. CDR3 sequence (DNA): TGTGCCACCAGTGGGGCAGGGGATAATCGAGGCTATGGCTACACCTTC.

The chain recombines TRBV7-2 with TRBJ2-3, with 7 bases fitting TRBD1. The germline V gene encodes CDR1 SGHTA and CDR2 FQGNSA. V trimming: 11 bases; J trimming: 3 bases; junction bases outside the gene matches: 11. The CDR3 runs 14 residues. The CDR3 loop reads CAGTSGGRTDTQYF. In DNA, the CDR3 is TGTGCCGGTACCTCAGGGGGTAGGACAGATACGCAGTATTTT.

This chain connects TRBV6-5 to TRBJ1-1, with 7 bases matching TRBD1. V shed 0 bases, J shed 3 bases, and the junction held 4 bases outside the gene matches. Looked up from germline, CDR1 is MNHEY and CDR2 is SVGAGI. The CDR3 consists of 15 residues. The CDR3 sequence is CASSYSTGQYTEAFF. For the CDR3, the DNA is TGTGCCAGCAGTTACTCGACAGGGCAGTACACTGAAGCTTTCTTT.

The chain joins TRBV5-4 to TRBJ2-7; TRBD1 matches 7 bases. CDR1 is SGHNT, CDR2 YYREEE, per germline (reference sequence). The V and J ends lost 2 bases and 0 bases, in that order; junction bases with no gene match: 2. The CDR3 has 14 amino acids. CDR3 nucleotide sequence: TGTGCCAGCAGCTTAGGGGGCCACTCCTACGAGCAGTACTTC. Its protein product is CASSLGGHSYEQYF.

The chain couples TRBV11-3 to TRBJ1-1; 7 bases fit TRBD1. Trimming at V came to 3 bases and at J to 8 bases, leaving 6 bases not matched to a gene. The CDR3 is 13 amino acids. The V gene's germline CDR1 is SGHNT and CDR2 YENEEA. The CDR3 DNA follows: TGTGCCAGCAGCTTGGATGGGACAGCAGAAGCTTTCTTT. It yields the protein CASSLDGTAEAFF.

V is TRBV7-2 and J is TRBJ2-4, with no clear D. Germline V gives CDR1 SGHTA, CDR2 FQGNSA. V gave up 2 bases and J gave up 6 bases, with 8 bases separating them. This CDR3 is 13 amino acids long. The CDR3 loop reads CASSLSFGNIQYF. The CDR3 DNA is TGTGCCAGCAGCTTAAGCTTCGGAAACATTCAGTACTTC. Full variable domain (missing parts from reference TRBV7-2 and TRBJ2-4): GAGVSQSPSNKVTEKGKDVELRCDPISGHTALYWYRQSLGQGLEFLIYFQGNSAPDKSGLPSDRFSAERTGGSVSTLTIQRTQQEDSAVYLCASSLSFGNIQYFGAGTRLSVL.

The CDR3 DNA reads as TGTGCCAGCAGCTGGACAGGGCCCTCTGAGCAGTTCTTC. Translation: CASSWTGPSEQFF. J is TRBJ2-1 and V is TRBV6-6, with 8 nucleotides matching TRBD1. J lost 9 bases, V lost 6 bases, and 7 bases had no gene match. This CDR3 comprises 13 residues. CDR1 and CDR2 (germline): MNHNY, SVGAGI (reference sequence).

DNA of the CDR3: TGTGCCTGGAGTAAGACATTGTATGGCTACACCTTC. It yields the protein CAWSKTLYGYTF. The V call is TRBV30, the J call TRBJ1-2; the D is unclear. Germline V gene sequence: CDR1 GTSNPN, CDR2 SVGIG (reference sequence). The CDR3 loop spans 12 amino acids. V gave up 2 bases and J gave up 5 bases, with 9 bases separating them.

The chain is built from TRBV27 and TRBJ1-2; D possibly corresponds to TRBD1 (5 bases). CDR1 and CDR2 (germline): MNHEY, SMNVEV (reference sequence). The length of the CDR3 is 13 residues. Trimming stripped 6 bases from V and 4 bases from J, with 12 bases between. CDR3 sequence reads: CASSRADVYGYTF. For the CDR3, the DNA is TGTGCCAGCAGCAGGGCAGACGTCTATGGCTACACCTTC.

The chain carries TRBV3-1 (or the pseudogene TRBV3-2) and TRBJ1-6; the D gene is possibly TRBD1 (5 bases). CDR3 length equals 15 residues. With 4 bases removed from V and 0 bases from J, the gap between germline ends came to 7 bases. CDR1 is LGHDT, CDR2 YNNKEL, per germline (reference sequence). The CDR3 sequence is CASSRQSSYNSPLHF. The CDR3 nucleotides are TGTGCCAGCAGCCGACAGAGCTCCTATAATTCACCCCTCCACTTT.

V usage is TRBV24-1 and J usage is TRBJ1-2; D uncertain. Germline V lookup: CDR1 KGHDR, CDR2 SFDVKD. This CDR3 spans 14 amino acids. V gave up 0 bases and J gave up 4 bases, with 8 bases separating them. This CDR3 is CATSDLLPPYGYTF. CDR3 nucleotide sequence: TGTGCCACCAGTGATTTGCTTCCTCCCTATGGCTACACCTTC.

V is TRBV4-2 and J is TRBJ2-7; D may be TRBD2 (6 bases). Germline V gives CDR1 LGHNA, CDR2 YNFKEQ. The CDR3 totals 15 residues. Trimming removed 6 bases at V and 1 base at J, with 16 bases between. This CDR3 is CASSHSSVRSYEQYV. In nucleotides, the CDR3 is TGTGCCAGCAGTCATTCTAGCGTTAGGTCCTACGAGCAGTACGTC.

This rearrangement joins TRBV7-3 to TRBJ2-6, with a weak D call TRBD1 (5 bases). There are 17 residues in the CDR3. Germline assignment: CDR1 SGHTA and CDR2 FQGTGA. Trimming shortened V by 4 bases and J by 2 bases, and 15 bases separated the two germline ends. The CDR3 sequence is CASSSAPPGTGANVLTF. Here the CDR3 DNA reads TGTGCCAGCAGCTCCGCCCCCCCAGGGACTGGGGCCAACGTCCTGACTTTC.

V is TRBV7-2 and J is TRBJ2-3; D is possibly TRBD1 (6 bases). Germline V CDR1 and CDR2: SGHTA, FQGNSA. The CDR3 totals 12 residues. V lost 6 bases, J lost 8 bases, and 12 bases lay in between. CDR3 bases: TGTGCCAGCAGTTCGACAGGACTTACGCAGTATTTT. Translated, it gives CASSSTGLTQYF.

The CDR3 sequence: CASSADRADTGELFF. As DNA, the CDR3 is TGTGCCAGCAGCGCGGACAGGGCGGACACCGGGGAGCTGTTTTTT. The rearrangement uses TRBV2 and TRBJ2-2, with 8 bases aligning to TRBD1. V shed 6 bases and J 3 bases; nucleotides not matched to a gene: 6. Germline-derived CDR1 and CDR2 are SNHLY and FYNNEI. This CDR3 is 15 amino acids long.

This clone was detected only a few times. The chain recombines TRBV24-1 with TRBJ2-2; TRBD1 matches 9 bases. This CDR3 contains 16 residues. The V gene end was trimmed by 2 bases and the J gene end by 4 bases; junction bases not matched to a gene: 4. CDR1 is KGHDR, CDR2 SFDVKD, per germline. For the CDR3, the DNA is TGTGCCACCAGTGATTACAGGGGGCGAGGCACCGGGGAGCTGTTTTTT. Amino acids: CATSDYRGRGTGELFF.

The sample holds a few counts of this clone. The chain joins TRBV29-1 to TRBJ1-2; maybe TRBD1 (6 bases). Germline lookup yields CDR1 SQVTM and CDR2 ANQGSEA. V shed 6 bases and J shed 1 base, with 15 bases lying between them. The CDR3 extends over 14 amino acids. CDR3 in amino acids: CSVQGQLDNYGYTF. As DNA, the CDR3 is TGCAGCGTCCAAGGACAGCTCGATAACTATGGCTACACCTTC. The full variable domain, rest sourced from reference TRBV29-1 and TRBJ1-2, is SAVISQKPSRDICQRGTSLTIQCQVDSQVTMMFWYRQQPGQSLTLIATANQGSEATYESGFVIDKFPISRPNLTFSTLTVSNMSPEDSSIYLCSVQGQLDNYGYTFGSGTRLTVV.

This clone has only a few counts. The genes are TRBV19 and TRBJ1-6, with D possibly matching TRBD1 (5 bases). The CDR3 length is 15 residues. Trimming removed 2 bases at V and 12 bases at J, with 17 bases between. Germline V gene data show CDR1 as LNHDA and CDR2 as SQIVND (reference sequence). The CDR3 DNA reads as TGTGCCAGTAGTATAAGGGGTCCGAAGAATGTACCCCTCCACTTT. It specifies CASSIRGPKNVPLHF. Filled out from reference TRBV19 and TRBJ1-6, the complete variable domain reads DGGITQSPKYLFRKEGQNVTLSCEQNLNHDAMYWYRQDPGQGLRLIYYSQIVNDFQKGDIAEGYSVSREKKESFPLTVTSAQKNPTAFYLCASSIRGPKNVPLHFGNGTRLTVT.

The chain combines TRBV5-6 with TRBJ2-3, with unresolved D. The CDR3 totals 13 residues. V shed 4 bases and J shed 4 bases, with 10 bases lying between them. Germline V gives CDR1 SGHDT, CDR2 YYEEEE. The CDR3 loop is CASSLQLPDTQYF. The CDR3 bases are TGTGCCAGCAGCCTACAGCTCCCAGATACGCAGTATTTT.